A selection of T cell receptor beta chains follows, all from one sample in a study of OX40 agonist ivuxolimab in advanced cancers. TCRdb keeps only in-frame clones here, not all; method: immunoSEQ multiplex PCR. This table holds nearly 90,000 clones, 85% to 90% found once. Specimen: CD4+ or CD8+ T cells sorted from blood, collected in a trial of the OX40 agonist ivuxolimab. All receptors derive from an adult with an advanced solid tumor such as melanoma, head and neck, liver or kidney cancer. Both conserved end residues are trimmed from each CDR3. Fields, in order: V gene, J gene, D gene, CDR3 protein. A D gene is named only where the DNA matches it firmly.

V gene: TRBV19; J gene: TRBJ2-2; D gene: -; CDR3 protein: ASSIVGNTGELF
V gene: TRBV19; J gene: TRBJ1-5; D gene: -; CDR3 protein: ASTLEPTSNQPQH
V gene: TRBV6-5; J gene: TRBJ2-7; D gene: -; CDR3 protein: ASSYSTVGYEQY
V gene: TRBV27; J gene: TRBJ2-5; D gene: -; CDR3 protein: ASSLSFGIQETQY
V gene: TRBV6-6; J gene: TRBJ1-3; D gene: TRBD1; CDR3 protein: ASSPDRAIGNTIY
V gene: TRBV5-4; J gene: TRBJ2-7; D gene: TRBD2; CDR3 protein: ASSSVAGGASYEQY
V gene: TRBV27; J gene: TRBJ2-3; D gene: -; CDR3 protein: ASSLTFSDTQY
V gene: TRBV7-6; J gene: TRBJ2-3; D gene: TRBD2; CDR3 protein: ASSFSGVTDTQY
V gene: TRBV7-2; J gene: TRBJ2-3; D gene: TRBD2; CDR3 protein: ASSLLGGGAHTDTQY
V gene: TRBV19; J gene: TRBJ1-1; D gene: -; CDR3 protein: ASSKPSRASNTEAF
V gene: TRBV21-1; J gene: TRBJ2-7; D gene: -; CDR3 protein: ASSPRPGRTISYEQY
V gene: TRBV11-3; J gene: TRBJ2-7; D gene: -; CDR3 protein: ASSPRGVGEQY
V gene: TRBV6-1; J gene: TRBJ2-1; D gene: TRBD2; CDR3 protein: ASTKVAGGYEQF
V gene: TRBV10-3; J gene: TRBJ2-5; D gene: -; CDR3 protein: AISESKSIERQETQY
V gene: TRBV27; J gene: TRBJ1-5; D gene: -; CDR3 protein: ASSLNFFSDDQPQH
V gene: TRBV6-5; J gene: TRBJ2-3; D gene: -; CDR3 protein: ATKGGKTDTQY
V gene: TRBV5-1; J gene: TRBJ1-1; D gene: TRBD1; CDR3 protein: ASSPETGWGNTEAF
V gene: TRBV30; J gene: TRBJ1-3; D gene: -; CDR3 protein: AWSGQATGNTIY
V gene: TRBV7-3; J gene: TRBJ2-7; D gene: -; CDR3 protein: ASSLTGQFTYEQY